The rows below give T cell receptor beta chains drawn from one sample of a study of PD-L1 blockade in urothelial cancer. Method: immunoSEQ multiplex PCR; TCRdb's copy keeps in-frame clones and lacks some. The repertoire includes around 43,000 clones, more than 70% of them detected once, and just under 25% sits in the top ten. Specimen: PBMCs, collected around atezolizumab (anti-PD-L1) treatment. These receptors originate from a donor aged 40 or older with urothelial cancer. CDR3s include the opening cysteine and the closing phenylalanine or tryptophan. Each record gives: clone size, V gene, J gene, CDR3 length, D gene, CDR3 protein, CDR3 DNA. D genes are given only for firm matches. Clone sizes are given selectively: once, few, many, or a class where the clone is expanded.

clone_size: -; v_call: TRBV27; j_call: TRBJ2-7; cdr3_length: 18; d_call: TRBD2; cdr3_aa: CASSLSRPETSGSDEQYF; cdr3_nt: TGTGCCAGCAGTTTATCACGCCCCGAGACTAGCGGGTCGGACGAGCAGTACTTC
clone_size: few; v_call: TRBV7-2; j_call: TRBJ2-5; cdr3_length: 17; d_call: TRBD2; cdr3_aa: CASSLALAGSPQETQYF; cdr3_nt: TGTGCCAGCAGCTTAGCGCTAGCGGGCTCCCCCCAAGAGACCCAGTACTTC
clone_size: -; v_call: TRBV11-3; j_call: TRBJ2-7; cdr3_length: 18; d_call: TRBD1; cdr3_aa: CASSPRDRGQRGSYEQYF; cdr3_nt: TGTGCCAGCAGCCCCCGGGACAGGGGGCAAAGGGGCTCCTACGAGCAGTACTTC
clone_size: -; v_call: TRBV7-4; j_call: TRBJ1-5; cdr3_length: 13; d_call: -; cdr3_aa: CASSPAAGRPQHF; cdr3_nt: TGTGCCAGCAGCCCCGCGGCGGGCCGGCCCCAGCATTTT
clone_size: -; v_call: TRBV11-3; j_call: TRBJ2-3; cdr3_length: 13; d_call: -; cdr3_aa: CASSLPPVDTQYF; cdr3_nt: TGTGCCAGCAGCTTACCCCCGGTGGATACGCAGTATTTT
clone_size: once; v_call: TRBV28; j_call: TRBJ2-1; cdr3_length: 16; d_call: TRBD2; cdr3_aa: CASPPGGGISYNEQFF; cdr3_nt: TGTGCCAGCCCCCCTGGGGGGGGGATCTCCTACAATGAGCAGTTCTTC
clone_size: once; v_call: TRBV11-2; j_call: TRBJ2-2; cdr3_length: 17; d_call: TRBD2; cdr3_aa: CASSEGGLAANTGELFF; cdr3_nt: TGTGCCAGCAGCGAAGGGGGACTAGCGGCGAACACCGGGGAGCTGTTTTTT
clone_size: -; v_call: TRBV10-3; j_call: TRBJ1-5; cdr3_length: 17; d_call: TRBD1; cdr3_aa: CAISESVGGGGKKPQHF; cdr3_nt: TGTGCCATCAGTGAGTCCGTGGGAGGAGGGGGCAAAAAGCCCCAGCATTTT
clone_size: few; v_call: TRBV9; j_call: TRBJ1-2; cdr3_length: 13; d_call: -; cdr3_aa: CASSVSQGRGYTF; cdr3_nt: TGTGCCAGCAGCGTCTCACAGGGCCGGGGCTACACCTTC
clone_size: -; v_call: TRBV4-1; j_call: TRBJ2-3; cdr3_length: 17; d_call: -; cdr3_aa: CASSQQLTTRLSDTQYF; cdr3_nt: TGCGCCAGCAGCCAACAACTGACTACCAGACTCTCGGATACGCAGTATTTT
clone_size: -; v_call: TRBV28; j_call: TRBJ2-7; cdr3_length: 14; d_call: -; cdr3_aa: CASSPPRRPYEQYF; cdr3_nt: TGTGCCAGCAGCCCCCCGCGGAGGCCCTACGAGCAGTACTTC
clone_size: -; v_call: TRBV9; j_call: TRBJ1-2; cdr3_length: 13; d_call: -; cdr3_aa: CAGSQGTNYGYTF; cdr3_nt: TGTGCCGGCAGCCAGGGGACTAACTATGGCTACACCTTC